These 17 T cell receptor beta chains originate from one sample sequenced in a study of glioma-infiltrating T cells. TCR alpha and beta CDR3 regions were amplified from RNA using iRepertoire nested multiplex PCR. Via MiXCR, TCRdb re-called the multiplex PCR reads, giving one row per CDR3 protein. The data show about 89,000 distinct CDR3 sequences, less than 30% seen once. Sequencing was performed on glioma tissue, nonneoplastic brain tissue, or PBMCs (not recorded which). These receptors all come from a human donor with low-grade glioma or glioblastoma, undergoing nonglioma brain surgery, or in good health (not recorded which).

V usage is TRBV29-1 and J usage is TRBJ2-7; TRBD2 is a possible D gene (5 bases). V was clipped by 5 bases and J by 0 bases, with 11 bases between them. CDR1 and CDR2 (germline): SQVTM, ANQGSEA. The CDR3 totals 13 residues. This CDR3 is CSVLGGISYEQYF. The CDR3 DNA reads as TGCAGCGTTTTAGGAGGTATCTCCTACGAGCAGTACTTC.

This clonotype was recorded at least ten times. The chain has TRBV2 and TRBJ2-3, with TRBD2 identical over 9 bases. CDR3 length equals 16 residues. J was trimmed by 1 base and V by 4 bases; bases with no gene match: 6. Germline V gene data show CDR1 as SNHLY and CDR2 as FYNNEI. CDR3 loop: CASSGGTSRGTDTQYF. The DNA for the CDR3 is TGTGCCAGCAGTGGTGGGACTAGCCGAGGCACAGATACGCAGTATTTT.

Ten or more counts support this clonotype. The chain recombines TRBV7-9 with TRBJ2-7; D is ambiguous. The ends were cut back, 7 bases at V and 2 bases at J, with 6 bases in the middle. Looked up from germline, CDR1 is SEHNR and CDR2 is FQNEAQ (reference sequence). The CDR3 is 11 amino acids. This CDR3 is CASMGAYEQYF. Here the CDR3 DNA reads TGTGCCAGCATGGGTGCCTACGAGCAGTACTTC.

At least ten counts were recorded for this clonotype. V gene TRBV4-1 combines with J gene TRBJ1-1, with D unclear. This CDR3 comprises 14 residues. Looked up from germline, CDR1 is MGHRA and CDR2 is YSYEKL. Trimming cost V 0 bases and J 4 bases, with 9 bases left between them. Here the CDR3 DNA reads TGCGCCAGCAGCCAAGAAAGAATGGGCACTGAAGCTTTCTTT. Translated, it gives CASSQERMGTEAFF.

This clonotype was seen only a few times. The rearrangement links TRBV12-3 or TRBV12-4 to TRBJ1-2; D is ambiguous. The CDR3 totals 15 residues. Between the trimmed V and J ends, which lost 6 bases and 7 bases, there was a span of 21 bases. The CDR3 region is CASRADRQASFGYTF. Written as DNA, the CDR3 is TGTGCCAGCAGAGCCGACCGGCAGGCCTCCTTTGGCTACACCTTC.

This clonotype was seen repeatedly, ten times or more. V is TRBV7-6 and J is TRBJ2-2; D gene ambiguous. The CDR3 is 11 residues long. Trimming removed 5 bases from V and 11 bases from J, with 9 bases in between. Germline CDR1 is SGHVS and CDR2 is FNYEAQ. The chain's CDR3 is CASSRSRELFF. The CDR3 DNA reads as TGTGCCAGCAGCCGAAGTAGAGAGCTGTTTTTT.

V usage is TRBV12-3 or TRBV12-4 and J usage is TRBJ1-2, with a possible D match to TRBD1 (6 bases). CDR3 size: 15 residues. V was pared by 4 bases and J by 3 bases, with 15 bases between. CDR3 coding DNA: TGTGCCAGCAGTTCTTTAGGACAGCCCCACTATGGCTACACCTTC. The encoded protein is CASSSLGQPHYGYTF.

This chain uses TRBV20-1 with TRBJ2-5, with 8 bases matching TRBD2. This CDR3 spans 14 amino acids. The germline CDR1 and CDR2 sequences are DFQATT and SNEGSKA (reference sequence). V was clipped by 0 bases and J by 7 bases; unmatched bases: 7. The CDR3 nucleotides are TGCAGTGCTAGAGATCGGTCCACTAGCGGGACCCAGTACTTC. Protein product: CSARDRSTSGTQYF.

Comment on this clonotype: Since a much larger clone is just one base distant, this may be a read error. This chain connects TRBV5-4 to TRBJ1-2; 8 bases are shared with TRBD1. The CDR3 totals 16 residues. Germline trimming cut 6 bases from V and 3 bases from J; bases unmatched to any gene: 13. Germline loops: CDR1 SGHNT, CDR2 YYREEE (reference sequence). CDR3 nucleotide sequence: TGTGCCAGCATCCCGGGTGGCAGGGGGCGCGACTATGGCTACACCTTC. It encodes CASIPGGRGRDYGYTF.

A word on this clonotype: Relative to the germline gene, one junction end is altered; a read error may explain this. This chain connects TRBV20-1 to TRBJ1-5; D gene ambiguous. The CDR3 has 13 amino acids. Per germline, CDR1 DFQATT and CDR2 SNEGSKA (reference sequence). DNA for the CDR3: TGCGGTGCTTGCGATGATGTAGATCAGCCCCAGCGTTTT. As protein: CGACDDVDQPQRF.

This clonotype was found many times. This chain uses TRBV20-1 with TRBJ1-2; unclear D gene. In germline, CDR1 is DFQATT, CDR2 SNEGSKA (reference sequence). With 0 bases removed from V and 3 bases from J, the gap between germline ends came to 8 bases. CDR3 length: 13 residues. The CDR3 DNA sequence: TGCAGTGCTAGAGATCGGCGGTACTATGGCTACACCTTC. It translates to CSARDRRYYGYTF.

With regard to this clonotype: With a much larger clone just one base away, this may be a read error. The chain couples TRBV24-1 to TRBJ2-3; 7 bases line up with TRBD1. This CDR3 is 16 amino acids long. CDR1 KGHDR and CDR2 SFDVKD come from the germline V gene. CDR3 loop: CATSDPRQGPTVTQYF. Written as DNA, the CDR3 is TGTGCCACCAGTGATCCGAGACAGGGCCCCACAGTTACGCAGTATTTT.

This clonotype was detected ten times or more. The chain employs TRBV25-1 and TRBJ1-5; D might be TRBD1 (6 bases). The CDR3 has 13 amino acids. V lost 10 bases and J lost 7, with 17 bases in between. The germline V gene has CDR1 MGHDK and CDR2 SYGVNS. CDR3 protein: CATQGQGGQPQHF. The CDR3 coding sequence is TGTGCCACGCAGGGGCAGGGAGGACAGCCCCAGCATTTT.

With respect to this clonotype: A much larger clone lies one base from this, so it may be a read error. The rearrangement joins TRBV2 to TRBJ2-7; 8 bases are shared with TRBD1. Per germline, CDR1 SNHLY and CDR2 FYNNEI. Losses at the gene ends were 6 bases for V and 1 base for J; bases not matched to a gene: 11. The CDR3 is made up of 16 amino acids. The CDR3 DNA is TGTGCCAGCAGGGACGCCGGGACAGGTAAGTCCTACGAGCAGTACTTC. Its translation: CASRDAGTGKSYEQYF.

The CDR3: CASSFQDRNTEAFF. The DNA of the CDR3 is TGTGCCAGCAGCTTCCAGGACAGGAACACTGAAGCTTTCTTT. The chain uses TRBV5-6 and TRBJ1-1, with a tentative D call TRBD1 (6 bases). Germline assignment: CDR1 SGHDT and CDR2 YYEEEE. V lost 2 bases and J lost 1, with 9 bases in between. The CDR3 totals 14 residues.

This clonotype came up a few times. This chain links TRBV7-8 with TRBJ2-7, with D perhaps matching TRBD2 (5 bases). V lost 3 bases to trimming and J lost 2 bases, with 14 bases between them. The CDR3 length is 15 residues. Germline CDR1 and CDR2: SGHVS and FQNEAQ. DNA of the CDR3: TGTGCCAGCAGCTTGGAGACTACCCAAACCTACGAGCAGTACTTC. It encodes CASSLETTQTYEQYF. The full variable domain, completed using reference TRBV7-8 and TRBJ2-7, is GAGVSQSPRYKVAKRGQDVALRCDPISGHVSLFWYQQALGQGPEFLTYFQNEAQLDKSGLPSDRFFAERPEGSVSTLKIQRTQQEDSAVYLCASSLETTQTYEQYFGPGTRLTVT.

For this clonotype: This clone may be a read error of a much larger clone one base away. CDR3 bases: TGTGCCAGAGGATCGGGACGGCTGAACACTGAAGCTTTCTTT. Residues: CARGSGRLNTEAFF. V is TRBV3-1 and J is TRBJ1-1, with D maybe TRBD1 (5 bases). V was shortened by 9 bases and J by 0 bases, with 14 bases between the two germline ends. In germline, CDR1 is LGHDT, CDR2 YNNKEL (reference sequence). This CDR3 comprises 14 residues.